This passage covers 12 T cell receptor beta chains from one sample sequenced in a study of immune evolution from preneoplasia to lung adenocarcinoma. Generated by immunoSEQ multiplex PCR, the TCRdb table keeps only in-frame clones and is missing some. The sample has 6,500 to 9,500 clones; around 82% are singletons. Material: FFPE minimally invasive lung adenocarcinoma tissue. The receptors were gathered from a person of 80 years or more with lung adenocarcinoma.

This chain joins TRBV2 and TRBJ2-1, with 16 bases that match TRBD2. Germline V gene sequence: CDR1 SNHLY, CDR2 FYNNEI. V lost 7 bases to trimming and J lost 11 bases; unmatched junction nucleotides: 17. This CDR3 contains 18 residues. The CDR3 protein is CASTWTGAGTSGRAKQFF. CDR3 nucleotide sequence: TGTGCCAGCACCTGGACAGGGGCCGGGACTAGCGGGAGGGCCAAGCAGTTCTTC.

The chain has TRBV5-1 and TRBJ2-5; D may be TRBD1 or TRBD2 (5 bases each). The CDR3 covers 12 residues. The germline CDR1 and CDR2 sequences are SGHRS and YFSETQ. V dropped 5 bases and J dropped 2 bases, with 7 bases sitting between them. CDR3 DNA: TGCGCCAGCAGGAGGGGACAAGAGACCCAGTACTTC. Translation gives CASRRGQETQYF.

This clone was detected once. This rearrangement joins TRBV5-4 to TRBJ1-2, with TRBD1 identical over 7 bases. Germline loops: CDR1 SGHNT, CDR2 YYREEE (reference sequence). CDR3 length: 14 residues. J was trimmed by 1 base and V by 4 bases; bases with no gene match: 4. As DNA, the CDR3 is TGTGCCAGCAGCAGGACAGGCGATAACTATGGCTACACCTTC. Protein sequence: CASSRTGDNYGYTF. Full variable domain (outside the CDR3, taken from reference TRBV5-4 and TRBJ1-2): ETGVTQSPTHLIKTRGQQVTLRCSSQSGHNTVSWYQQALGQGPQFIFQYYREEENGRGNFPPRFSGLQFPNYSSELNVNALELDDSALYLCASSRTGDNYGYTFGSGTRLTVV.

V and J are TRBV10-3 and TRBJ2-5; D remains unclear. CDR1 is ENHRY, CDR2 SYGVKD, per germline. The CDR3 spans 13 residues. Deletions cut 3 bases from V and 2 bases from J, with 7 bases between. CDR3 protein: CAISERGQETQYF. The CDR3 DNA reads as TGTGCCATCAGTGAACGTGGACAAGAGACCCAGTACTTC.

The rearrangement uses TRBV21-1 and TRBJ2-7; TRBD1 is taken as the D call from the table, unchecked against the DNA. TRBV21-1 is labeled a pseudogene. This CDR3 region has 16 residues. CDR3 in DNA: TGTGCCAGCAGCAAAGGGCAGAACAGGTTGACCTACGAGCAGTACTTC. Encoded protein: CASSKGQNRLTYEQYF.

This rearrangement joins TRBV19 to TRBJ2-1, with a tentative D call TRBD2 (6 bases). The CDR3 is 19 amino acids. Trimming pared 5 bases from V and 0 bases from J, leaving 23 bases between. Germline V gene sequence: CDR1 LNHDA, CDR2 SQIVND (reference sequence). CDR3 residues: CASSVKRPEFGSSYNEQFF. Here the CDR3 DNA reads TGTGCCAGTAGTGTTAAGCGGCCCGAATTCGGGAGCTCCTACAATGAGCAGTTCTTC.

The CDR3 bases are TGTGCCAGCAGCTTAGATCGACAGATCGGCTACACCTTC. It encodes CASSLDRQIGYTF. The chain recombines TRBV11-2 with TRBJ1-2; maybe TRBD1 (5 bases). The germline V gene encodes CDR1 SGHAT and CDR2 FQNNGV. The CDR3 runs 13 residues. The V and J ends lost 0 bases and 8 bases respectively, with 10 bases between them. The variable domain in full, completed from reference TRBV11-2 and TRBJ1-2, reads EAGVAQSPRYKIIEKRQSVAFWCNPISGHATLYWYQQILGQGPKLLIQFQNNGVVDDSQLPKDRFSAERLKGVDSTLKIQPAKLEDSAVYLCASSLDRQIGYTFGSGTRLTVV.

The rearrangement links TRBV18 to TRBJ2-1; unclear D gene. Germline CDR1 KGHSH, CDR2 LQKENI. Trimming removed 3 bases at V and 6 bases at J, with 12 bases between. The CDR3 covers 14 residues. DNA for the CDR3: TGTGCCAGCTCACCTATGCAGGAGAGCAATGAGCAGTTCTTC. Residues: CASSPMQESNEQFF.

In this sample, this clone turned up a few times. This chain connects TRBV7-9 to TRBJ2-3; 9 bases line up with TRBD2. The CDR3 runs 15 residues. Germline V gene lookup returns CDR1 SEHNR and CDR2 FQNEAQ (reference sequence). J gave up 2 bases and V 2 bases, and 2 bases lay outside the gene matches. Here the CDR3 reads CASSLSSGITDTQYF. The CDR3 bases are TGTGCCAGCAGCTTATCTAGCGGGATCACAGATACGCAGTATTTT.

This chain links TRBV5-1 with TRBJ1-6; D is undetermined. Germline CDR1 SGHRS, CDR2 YFSETQ. V lost 8 bases to trimming and J lost 3 bases, with 12 bases between them. The CDR3 loop spans 14 amino acids. The CDR3, as DNA: TGCGCCAGGGCCCTTAGACACTATAATTCACCCCTCCACTTT. This sequence encodes CARALRHYNSPLHF.

The V call is TRBV20-1, the J call TRBJ1-2, with D unclear. The V gene's germline CDR1 is DFQATT and CDR2 SNEGSKA (reference sequence). There are 11 residues in the CDR3. V was cut by 3 bases and J by 3 bases, with 5 bases left in between. The CDR3 is CSARIDYGYTF. CDR3 sequence (DNA): TGCAGTGCTAGGATCGACTATGGCTACACCTTC.

The chain carries TRBV7-9 and TRBJ1-1; D is uncertain. Trimming stripped 0 bases from V and 4 bases from J, with 6 bases between. CDR3 length: 13 amino acids. The germline V gene has CDR1 SEHNR and CDR2 FQNEAQ (reference sequence). CDR3 in amino acids: CASSLAQVTEAFF. The CDR3 DNA reads TGTGCCAGCAGCTTAGCCCAGGTCACTGAAGCTTTCTTT.